These 9 T cell receptor beta chains share one sample of origin, sequenced in a study of blood T cell repertoires in COVID-19. The data were produced by immunoSEQ multiplex PCR, yet TCRdb's version contains in-frame clones alone and is incomplete. This sample has about 320,000 clones, with more than 90% found just once. Source material: PBMCs or T cells enriched from blood (not recorded which). These receptors originate from a woman aged 25-40 years who had been exposed to COVID-19.

The genes are TRBV7-3 and TRBJ2-3; tentatively, D is TRBD1 (6 bases). V was cut by 3 bases and J by 4 bases, with 26 bases left in between. CDR1 is SGHTA, CDR2 FQGTGA, per germline. This CDR3 is built from 19 residues. CDR3 DNA: TGTGCCAGCAGCTTGCCAGGGGTCAGGTATGCACACACCGCAGATACGCAGTATTTT. Translating it yields CASSLPGVRYAHTADTQYF.

The chain joins TRBV30 to TRBJ1-5; D is unclear. Germline values: CDR1 GTSNPN, CDR2 SVGIG (reference sequence). The CDR3 sequence is 13 residues long. The ends were cut back, 0 bases at V and 3 bases at J, with 6 bases in the middle. CDR3 nucleotides: TGTGCCTGGAGTGTACTTCTCAATCAGCCCCAGCATTTT. Amino acids: CAWSVLLNQPQHF.

The CDR3 loop is CAAREQETQYF. CDR3 coding DNA: TGTGCCGCGCGGGAGCAAGAGACCCAGTACTTC. J is TRBJ2-5 and V is TRBV6-5; TRBD2 agrees at 7 bases. Germline-derived CDR1 and CDR2 are MNHEY and SVGAGI. V lost 11 bases, J lost 2 bases, and 2 bases stayed unmatched. The CDR3 totals 11 residues.

This sequence joins TRBV6-5 and TRBJ1-1; 9 nucleotides line up with TRBD1. CDR1 and CDR2 from the germline V gene are MNHEY and SVGAGI. This CDR3 has 15 amino acids. V trimming: 0 bases; J trimming: 8 bases; junction bases outside the gene matches: 7. Written as DNA, the CDR3 is TGTGCCAGCAGTTACTCCACTTACAGGGGGCTAGAAGCTTTCTTT. The encoded protein is CASSYSTYRGLEAFF.

The V and J genes are TRBV11-2 and TRBJ2-2; 11 bases fit TRBD2. CDR1 is SGHAT, CDR2 FQNNGV, per germline. The CDR3 consists of 14 residues. V dropped 5 bases and J dropped 7; count of bases not matched to a gene: 3. CDR3 DNA: TGTGCCAGCAGCGGGACTAGCGGCAGCGGGGAGCTGTTTTTT. Its translation is CASSGTSGSGELFF. The full variable domain, rest sourced from reference TRBV11-2 and TRBJ2-2, is EAGVAQSPRYKIIEKRQSVAFWCNPISGHATLYWYQQILGQGPKLLIQFQNNGVVDDSQLPKDRFSAERLKGVDSTLKIQPAKLEDSAVYLCASSGTSGSGELFFGEGSRLTVL.

The rearrangement joins TRBV15 to TRBJ1-1; D may be TRBD1 (6 bases). Germline V gene data show CDR1 as LNHNV and CDR2 as YYDKDF (reference sequence). V was shortened by 3 bases and J by 10 bases, with 15 bases between the two germline ends. CDR3 length: 13 residues. CDR3 protein: CATSRETGLGAFF. The CDR3 bases are TGTGCCACCAGCAGGGAAACAGGGTTAGGAGCTTTCTTT. Full variable domain (remainder filled in from reference TRBV15 and TRBJ1-1): DAMVIQNPRYQVTQFGKPVTLSCSQTLNHNVMYWYQQKSSQAPKLLFHYYDKDFNNEADTPDNFQSRRPNTSFCFLDIRSPGLGDTAMYLCATSRETGLGAFFGQGTRLTVV.

The rearrangement links TRBV3-1 (or the pseudogene TRBV3-2) to TRBJ1-5; TRBD1 is a possible D gene (6 bases). The length of the CDR3 is 15 residues. Trimming took off 0 bases at V and 6 bases at J, with 12 bases between the two ends. The germline gives CDR1 LGHDT, CDR2 YNNKEL (reference sequence). CDR3 amino acids: CASSQDSGGPQPQHF. CDR3 nucleotides: TGTGCCAGCAGCCAAGATTCGGGGGGCCCTCAGCCCCAGCATTTT.

This chain uses TRBV30 with TRBJ1-1, with 11 nucleotides matching TRBD1. Unmatched junction bases numbered 5, after V lost 2 bases and J lost 6 bases. This CDR3 contains 14 residues. Germline V CDR1 and CDR2: GTSNPN, SVGIG (reference sequence). CDR3 sequence (DNA): TGTGCCTGGAGTCCGGACAGGGGGCTTTCTGAAGCTTTCTTT. It is translated as CAWSPDRGLSEAFF.

V and J are TRBV19 and TRBJ1-6; 8 bases are shared with TRBD1. Germline CDR1 LNHDA, CDR2 SQIVND (reference sequence). The length of the CDR3 is 16 residues. V dropped 4 bases and J dropped 3; count of bases not matched to a gene: 5. CDR3 protein: CASSTDRALYNSPLHF. CDR3 in DNA: TGTGCCAGTAGTACGGACAGGGCCCTCTATAATTCACCCCTCCACTTT. Together with reference TRBV19 and TRBJ1-6, the CDR3 gives the full variable domain: DGGITQSPKYLFRKEGQNVTLSCEQNLNHDAMYWYRQDPGQGLRLIYYSQIVNDFQKGDIAEGYSVSREKKESFPLTVTSAQKNPTAFYLCASSTDRALYNSPLHFGNGTRLTVT.